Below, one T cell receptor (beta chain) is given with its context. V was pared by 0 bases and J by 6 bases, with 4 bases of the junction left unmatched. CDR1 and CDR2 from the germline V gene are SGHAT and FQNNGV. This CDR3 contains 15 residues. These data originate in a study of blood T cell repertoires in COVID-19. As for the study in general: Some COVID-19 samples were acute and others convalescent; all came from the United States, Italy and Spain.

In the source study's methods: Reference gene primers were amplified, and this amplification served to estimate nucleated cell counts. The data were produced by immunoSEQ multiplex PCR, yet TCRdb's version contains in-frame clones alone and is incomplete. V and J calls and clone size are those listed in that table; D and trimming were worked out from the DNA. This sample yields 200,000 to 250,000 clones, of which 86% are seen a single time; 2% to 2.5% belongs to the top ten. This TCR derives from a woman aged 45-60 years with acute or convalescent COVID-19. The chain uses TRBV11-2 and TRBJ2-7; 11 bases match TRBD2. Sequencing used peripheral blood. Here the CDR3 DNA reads TGTGCCAGCAGCTTAGATACTAGCGGGGGTCTCGAGCAGTACTTC. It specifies CASSLDTSGGLEQYF.